These T cell receptor beta chains were read from a single sample in a study of neoadjuvant nivolumab and ipilimumab in lung cancer. Data came from immunoSEQ multiplex PCR; TCRdb stores just in-frame clones and leaves some out. Here the sample spans 40,000 to 55,000 clones, approximately 90% being singletons. The source material was blood, sampled before neoadjuvant nivolumab, alone or with ipilimumab. These receptors all come from an adult with non-small cell lung cancer. Some clones in this sample may be carry-over from other donors' samples. The CDR3 runs from the conserved cysteine through the conserved F or W. D genes are given only for firm matches.

cdr3_nt: TGTGCCTGGAGTGTGACGGGAGGAGGCGGGGAGCTGTTTTTT
cdr3_aa: CAWSVTGGGGELFF
d_call: TRBD2
v_call: TRBV30
j_call: TRBJ2-2

cdr3_nt: TGTGCCAGCTCGGGGCGCGCTTGGGGCCCGAACACCGGGGAGCTGTTTTTT
cdr3_aa: CASSGRAWGPNTGELFF
d_call: -
v_call: TRBV7-2
j_call: TRBJ2-2

cdr3_nt: TGTGCCAGCAGCAGACAGGGGAGTCAGCCCCAGCATTTT
cdr3_aa: CASSRQGSQPQHF
d_call: TRBD1
v_call: TRBV6-5
j_call: TRBJ1-5

cdr3_nt: TGTGCCAGCAGCGCCGGGACAGGACATGATACGCAGTATTTT
cdr3_aa: CASSAGTGHDTQYF
d_call: TRBD1
v_call: TRBV6-1
j_call: TRBJ2-3

cdr3_nt: TGCGCCAGCAGCCAACCGGTCGCGAACACTGAAGCTTTCTTT
cdr3_aa: CASSQPVANTEAFF
d_call: -
v_call: TRBV4-1
j_call: TRBJ1-1

cdr3_nt: TGTGCCTGGAATTTAAATTTTGTCGAAAAACTGTTTTTT
cdr3_aa: CAWNLNFVEKLFF
d_call: -
v_call: TRBV30
j_call: TRBJ1-4

cdr3_nt: TGCGCCAGCAGCTTAGCGGGAGCGAGCACCGGGGAGCTGTTTTTT
cdr3_aa: CASSLAGASTGELFF
d_call: TRBD2
v_call: TRBV5-1
j_call: TRBJ2-2

cdr3_nt: TGTGCCAGCGGACAGGGGATTAATGAAAAACTGTTTTTT
cdr3_aa: CASGQGINEKLFF
d_call: TRBD1
v_call: TRBV6-6
j_call: TRBJ1-4

cdr3_nt: TGTGCCAGCGAGTCGTGGGGCGAGCAGTACTTC
cdr3_aa: CASESWGEQYF
d_call: -
v_call: TRBV6-1
j_call: TRBJ2-7

cdr3_nt: TGTGCCAGTAGTCTCGGGACTAGCGGAGATACGCAGTATTTT
cdr3_aa: CASSLGTSGDTQYF
d_call: TRBD2
v_call: TRBV19
j_call: TRBJ2-3

cdr3_nt: TGCGCCAGCAGTCCTGCGGACAGGGAGAGGACTGAAGCTTTCTTT
cdr3_aa: CASSPADRERTEAFF
d_call: TRBD1
v_call: TRBV10-2
j_call: TRBJ1-1

cdr3_nt: TGTGCCAGCAGCGCCCTTCCGGGAAACACAGATACGCAGTATTTT
cdr3_aa: CASSALPGNTDTQYF
d_call: -
v_call: TRBV7-3
j_call: TRBJ2-3

cdr3_nt: TGCAGCGTTGAAGGAGCGGGAGGTTTCGAGCAGTACTTC
cdr3_aa: CSVEGAGGFEQYF
d_call: TRBD2
v_call: TRBV29-1
j_call: TRBJ2-7

cdr3_nt: TGTGCCAGCTCACCACCCGGTACCGGGGAGCTGTTTTTT
cdr3_aa: CASSPPGTGELFF
d_call: -
v_call: TRBV18
j_call: TRBJ2-2

cdr3_nt: TGTGCCAGCAGCTTAGGGACTAGATTAGGTGAGCAGTTCTTC
cdr3_aa: CASSLGTRLGEQFF
d_call: TRBD2
v_call: TRBV7-2
j_call: TRBJ2-1

cdr3_nt: TGTGCCAGCAGCTCCGGCGGGCCAACTAATGAAAAACTGTTTTTT
cdr3_aa: CASSSGGPTNEKLFF
d_call: -
v_call: TRBV5-5
j_call: TRBJ1-4